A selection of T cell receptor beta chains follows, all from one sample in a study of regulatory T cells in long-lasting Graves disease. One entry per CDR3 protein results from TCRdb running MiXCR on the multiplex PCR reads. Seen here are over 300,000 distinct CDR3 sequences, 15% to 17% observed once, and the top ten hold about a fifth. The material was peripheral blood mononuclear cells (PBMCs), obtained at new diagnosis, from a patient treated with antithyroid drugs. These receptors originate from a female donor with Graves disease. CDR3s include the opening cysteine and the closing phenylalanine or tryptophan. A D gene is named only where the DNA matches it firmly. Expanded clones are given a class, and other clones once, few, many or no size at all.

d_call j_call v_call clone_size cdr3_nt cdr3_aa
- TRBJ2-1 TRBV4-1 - TGCGCCAGCAGCCAAGATGGCAGCTCCTTATACAATGAGCAGTTCTTC CASSQDGSSLYNEQFF
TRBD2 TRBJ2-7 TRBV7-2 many TGTGCCAGCAGCTGGAGGACTAGCGGGAGAAGATCCTACGAGCAGTACTTC CASSWRTSGRRSYEQYF
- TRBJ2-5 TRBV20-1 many TGCAGTGCTCATACAGGGACCGGGACCCAGTACTTC CSAHTGTGTQYF
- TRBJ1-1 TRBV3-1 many TGTGCCAGCAGCCAACAGGTTGGGAACACTGAAGCTTTCTTT CASSQQVGNTEAFF
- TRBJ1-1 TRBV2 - TGTGCCAGCAGCTTAGGATCTAGGTCTGAAGCTTTCTTT CASSLGSRSEAFF
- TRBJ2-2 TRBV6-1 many TGTGCCAGCTCGGGAGTACACAACACCGGGGAGCTGTTTTTT CASSGVHNTGELFF
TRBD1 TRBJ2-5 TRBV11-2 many TGTGCCAGCAGCCCGGACAGGCTGGGGCAAGAGACCCAGTACTTC CASSPDRLGQETQYF
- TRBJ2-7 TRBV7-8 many TGTGCCAGCAGCTTAGCGCCGAGGGCAGGTTTCTACGAGCAGTACTTC CASSLAPRAGFYEQYF
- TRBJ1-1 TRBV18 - TGTGCCAGCTCCACAACTCTGCAGGGCCTTGACACTGAAGCTTTCTTT CASSTTLQGLDTEAFF
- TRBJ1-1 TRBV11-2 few TGTGCCAGCAGCTTAGAATATTGGGGGATTGAAGCTTTCTTT CASSLEYWGIEAFF
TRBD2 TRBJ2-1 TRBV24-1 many TGTGCCACCAGTGAAAACCACGGGGCTAGCGGGAGGTCCTACAATGAGCAGTTCTTC CATSENHGASGRSYNEQFF
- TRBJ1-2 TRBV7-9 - TGTGCCAGCGAAGGGCCGAAGTATGGCTACACCTTC CASEGPKYGYTF
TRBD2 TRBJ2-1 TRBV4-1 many TGCGCCAGCAGCCAACCAGGGACTAGCTCCTACAATGAGCAGTTCTTC CASSQPGTSSYNEQFF
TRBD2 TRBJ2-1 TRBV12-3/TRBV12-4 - TGTGCCAGCAGTTTAGCTAGCGGGGGGGCAAATGAGCAGTTCTTC CASSLASGGANEQFF
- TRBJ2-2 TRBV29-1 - TGCAGCGTTCAGGGGACGCGGAACACCGGGGAGCTGTTTTTT CSVQGTRNTGELFF
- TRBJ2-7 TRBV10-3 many TGTGCCATCAGTGAGTTTCGGGGGAACAACTACGAGCAGTACTTC CAISEFRGNNYEQYF
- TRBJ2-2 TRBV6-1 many TGTGCCAGCACCCGGGGACGAACGAACACCGGGGAGCTGTTTTTT CASTRGRTNTGELFF
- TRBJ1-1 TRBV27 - TGTGCCAGCAGTTTAGTTACGGTAAACACTGAAGCTTTCTTT CASSLVTVNTEAFF
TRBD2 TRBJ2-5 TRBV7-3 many TGTGCCAGCAGTCCCACCGGGACTAGCGGGAGAGAGACCCAGTACTTC CASSPTGTSGRETQYF
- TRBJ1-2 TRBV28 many TGTGCCAGCAGTTCACCAGACAGGTGGGGGTCTCTCCCCAACTATGGCTACACCTTC CASSSPDRWGSLPNYGYTF
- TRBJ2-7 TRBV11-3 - TGTGCCAGCAGCTTACTAGTGGGGTTCTCCTACGAGCAGTACTTC CASSLLVGFSYEQYF
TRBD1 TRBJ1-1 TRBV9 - TGTGCCAGCAGCGTCAGGGGGTCGAACACTGAAGCTTTCTTT CASSVRGSNTEAFF
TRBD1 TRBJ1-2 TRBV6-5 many TGTGCCAGCAGTTACTTCTTCGACAGGGGAGACTATGGCTACACCTTC CASSYFFDRGDYGYTF
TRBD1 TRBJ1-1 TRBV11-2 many TGTGCCAGCAGCTTACAGGGGGGGCTGAACACTGAAGCTTTCTTT CASSLQGGLNTEAFF
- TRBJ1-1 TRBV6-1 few TGTGCCAGCAGTGACTCCCTCACGGCCACTGAAGCTTTCTTT CASSDSLTATEAFF
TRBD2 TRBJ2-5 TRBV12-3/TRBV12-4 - TGTGCCAGCAGTCCGGAAATAGGACTAGCGGGGGGGCAAGAGACCCAGTACTTC CASSPEIGLAGGQETQYF
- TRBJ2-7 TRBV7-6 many TGTGCCAGCAGCCCTGGGGGGCGCGAGCAGTACTTC CASSPGGREQYF